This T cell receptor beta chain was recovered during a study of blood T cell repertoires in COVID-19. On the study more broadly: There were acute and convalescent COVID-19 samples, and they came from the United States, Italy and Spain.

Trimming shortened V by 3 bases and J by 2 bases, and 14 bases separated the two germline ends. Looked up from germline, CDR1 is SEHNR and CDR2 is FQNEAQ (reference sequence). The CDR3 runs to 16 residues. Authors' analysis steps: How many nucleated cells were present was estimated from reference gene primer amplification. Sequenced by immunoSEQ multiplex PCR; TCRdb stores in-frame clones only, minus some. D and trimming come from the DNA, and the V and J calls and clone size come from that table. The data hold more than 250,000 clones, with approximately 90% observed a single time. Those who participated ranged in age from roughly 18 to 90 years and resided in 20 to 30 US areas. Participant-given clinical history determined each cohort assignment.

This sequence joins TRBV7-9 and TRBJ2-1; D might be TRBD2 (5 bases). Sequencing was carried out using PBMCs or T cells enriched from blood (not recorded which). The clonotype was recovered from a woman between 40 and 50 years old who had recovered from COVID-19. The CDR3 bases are TGTGCCAGCAGCTTTTGGACTGGTCCCCCCTACAATGAGCAGTTCTTC. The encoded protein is CASSFWTGPPYNEQFF.